The entry that follows covers one TCR beta chain sequence. The antigen remains unidentified. This entry belongs to a study of cytomegalovirus exposure and HLA in healthy donors. Study-wide points: A later analysis reportedly identified an Asian-associated ancestry cluster as carrying fewer N-insertions than the approximately 710-donor mean. In a later analysis, V- and J-gene trimming of beta chains associated with a DCLRE1C missense variant, replicated independently. The authors considered a cluster of highly shared sequence variants likely to be a sequencing artifact. In most subjects, TCR beta sequences reportedly gave accurate predictions of HLA-A and HLA-B alleles.

The PCR used 60 Vbeta and 13 Jbeta primers. Profiling relied on immunoSEQ multiplex PCR, and the TCRdb table lists in-frame clones only, not all of them. The data contain fewer than 200,000 clones, about 10% of them singletons. The sequenced sample consisted of PBMCs. This TCR was recovered from a woman aged 25 to 39 in good health and CMV-seropositive.

The CDR3 DNA is TGTGCCAGCAGCTTGGGGCTAAAAACAGGGCTCGGTGGCTACACCTTC. It is translated as CASSLGLKTGLGGYTF. The chain joins TRBV5-4 to TRBJ1-2; the D gene is possibly TRBD1 (6 bases). The CDR3 runs to 16 residues. V was trimmed by 0 bases and J by 7 bases, leaving 19 bases between them. Germline V lookup: CDR1 SGHNT, CDR2 YYREEE (reference sequence).